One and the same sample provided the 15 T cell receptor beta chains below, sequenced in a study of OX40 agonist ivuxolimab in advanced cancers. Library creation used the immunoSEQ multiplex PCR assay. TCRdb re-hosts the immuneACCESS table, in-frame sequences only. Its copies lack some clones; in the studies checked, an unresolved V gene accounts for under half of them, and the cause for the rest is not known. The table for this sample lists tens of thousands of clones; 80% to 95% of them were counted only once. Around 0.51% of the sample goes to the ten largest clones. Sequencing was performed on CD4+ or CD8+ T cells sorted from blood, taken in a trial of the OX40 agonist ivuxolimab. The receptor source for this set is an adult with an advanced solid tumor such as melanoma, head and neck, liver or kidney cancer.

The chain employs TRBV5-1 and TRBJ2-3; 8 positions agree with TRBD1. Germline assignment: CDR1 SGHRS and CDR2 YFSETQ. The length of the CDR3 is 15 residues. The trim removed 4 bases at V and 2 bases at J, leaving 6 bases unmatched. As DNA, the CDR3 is TGCGCCAGCAGCCCGGACAGGGCGATCACAGATACGCAGTATTTT. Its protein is CASSPDRAITDTQYF.

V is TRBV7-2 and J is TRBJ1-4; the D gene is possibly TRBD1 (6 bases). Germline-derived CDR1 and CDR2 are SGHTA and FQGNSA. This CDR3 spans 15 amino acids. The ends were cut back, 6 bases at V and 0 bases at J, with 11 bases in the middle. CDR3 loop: CASSGQYATNEKLFF. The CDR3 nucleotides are TGTGCCAGCAGTGGACAGTATGCAACTAATGAAAAACTGTTTTTT.

As DNA, the CDR3 is TGTGCCAGCAGCTCCCAAAGAACCGGGGAGCTGTTTTTT. Amino acid sequence: CASSSQRTGELFF. V gene TRBV7-3 combines with J gene TRBJ2-2; no definite D call. Germline V gives CDR1 SGHTA, CDR2 FQGTGA. The CDR3 length is 13 residues. Trimming shortened V by 4 bases and J by 5 bases, and 8 bases separated the two germline ends.

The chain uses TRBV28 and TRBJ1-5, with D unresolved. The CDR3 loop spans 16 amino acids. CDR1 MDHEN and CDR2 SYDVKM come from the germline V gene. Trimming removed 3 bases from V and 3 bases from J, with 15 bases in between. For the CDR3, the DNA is TGTGCCAGCAGTTTCTATATGGGCAATTCCAATCAGCCCCAGCATTTT. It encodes CASSFYMGNSNQPQHF.

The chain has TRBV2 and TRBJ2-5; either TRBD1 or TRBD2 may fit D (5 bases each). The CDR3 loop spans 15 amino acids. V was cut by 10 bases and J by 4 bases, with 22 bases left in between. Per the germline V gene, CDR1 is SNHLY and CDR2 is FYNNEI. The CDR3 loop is CAIVRGSQIRETQYF. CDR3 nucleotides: TGTGCCATAGTCCGGGGCAGCCAAATACGAGAGACCCAGTACTTC. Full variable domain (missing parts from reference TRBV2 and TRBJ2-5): EPEVTQTPSHQVTQMGQEVILRCVPISNHLYFYWYRQILGQKVEFLVSFYNNEISEKSEIFDDQFSVERPDGSNFTLKIRSTKLEDSAMYFCAIVRGSQIRETQYFGPGTRLLVL.

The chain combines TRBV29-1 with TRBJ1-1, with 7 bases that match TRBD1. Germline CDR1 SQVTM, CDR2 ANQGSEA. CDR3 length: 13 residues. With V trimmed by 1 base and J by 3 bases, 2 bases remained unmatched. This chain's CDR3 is CSVEVRGHTEAFF. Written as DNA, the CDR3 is TGCAGCGTTGAAGTGAGGGGGCACACTGAAGCTTTCTTT. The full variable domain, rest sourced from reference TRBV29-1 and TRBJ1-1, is SAVISQKPSRDICQRGTSLTIQCQVDSQVTMMFWYRQQPGQSLTLIATANQGSEATYESGFVIDKFPISRPNLTFSTLTVSNMSPEDSSIYLCSVEVRGHTEAFFGQGTRLTVV.

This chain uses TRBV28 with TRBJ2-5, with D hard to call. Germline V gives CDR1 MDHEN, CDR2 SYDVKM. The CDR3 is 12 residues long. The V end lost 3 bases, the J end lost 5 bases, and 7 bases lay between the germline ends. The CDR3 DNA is TGTGCCAGCAGTTTTGTATTGGAGACCCAGTACTTC. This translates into CASSFVLETQYF.

The CDR3 loop is CASSLRSAVGQYQETQYF. The CDR3, as DNA: TGTGCCAGCAGTTTAAGGTCGGCCGTAGGACAGTACCAAGAGACCCAGTACTTC. The V gene is TRBV27, the J gene TRBJ2-5, with D possibly matching TRBD1 (6 bases). This CDR3 has 18 amino acids. Germline-derived CDR1 and CDR2 are MNHEY and SMNVEV (reference sequence). V was cut by 2 bases and J by 0 bases, with 19 bases left in between.

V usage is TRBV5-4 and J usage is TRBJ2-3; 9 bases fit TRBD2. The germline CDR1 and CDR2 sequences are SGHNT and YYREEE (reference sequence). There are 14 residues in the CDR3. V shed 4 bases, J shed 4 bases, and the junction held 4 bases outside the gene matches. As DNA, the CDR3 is TGTGCCAGCAGCCAGGGACTAGCCCCAGATACGCAGTATTTT. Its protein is CASSQGLAPDTQYF.

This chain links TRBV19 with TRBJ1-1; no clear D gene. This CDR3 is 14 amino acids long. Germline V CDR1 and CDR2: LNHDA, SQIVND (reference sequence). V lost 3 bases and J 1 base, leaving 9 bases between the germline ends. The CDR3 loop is CASSINQANTEAFF. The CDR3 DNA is TGTGCCAGTAGTATCAATCAAGCGAACACTGAAGCTTTCTTT.

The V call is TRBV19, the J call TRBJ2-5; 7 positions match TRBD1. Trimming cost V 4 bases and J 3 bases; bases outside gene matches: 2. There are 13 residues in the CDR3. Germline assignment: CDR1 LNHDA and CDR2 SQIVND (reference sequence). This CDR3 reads CASSKDREETQYF. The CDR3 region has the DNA TGTGCCAGTAGTAAAGACAGGGAAGAGACCCAGTACTTC.

CDR3 in DNA: TGTGCCAGCAGCATCGGGACTAGCGGGACCCCAGCAGCAGAGACCCAGTACTTC. Protein: CASSIGTSGTPAAETQYF. V and J are TRBV7-2 and TRBJ2-5, with TRBD2 matching over 13 bases. The V and J ends lost 5 bases and 4 bases, in that order; junction bases with no gene match: 13. This CDR3 is built from 18 residues. CDR1 is SGHTA and CDR2 is FQGNSA in the germline V gene. Full variable domain (remainder filled in from reference TRBV7-2 and TRBJ2-5): GAGVSQSPSNKVTEKGKDVELRCDPISGHTALYWYRQSLGQGLEFLIYFQGNSAPDKSGLPSDRFSAERTGGSVSTLTIQRTQQEDSAVYLCASSIGTSGTPAAETQYFGPGTRLLVL.

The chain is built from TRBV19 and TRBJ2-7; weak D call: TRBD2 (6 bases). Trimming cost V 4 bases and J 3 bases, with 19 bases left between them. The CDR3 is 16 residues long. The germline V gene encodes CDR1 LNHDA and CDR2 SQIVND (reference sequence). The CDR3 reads CASSTRDSRALYEQYF. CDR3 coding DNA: TGTGCCAGTAGTACCCGGGACTCAAGGGCTCTCTACGAGCAGTACTTC.

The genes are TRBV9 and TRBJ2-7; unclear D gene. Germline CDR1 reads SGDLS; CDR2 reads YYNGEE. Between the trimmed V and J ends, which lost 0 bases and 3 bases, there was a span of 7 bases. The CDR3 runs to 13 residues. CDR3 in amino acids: CASSVDWGYEQYF. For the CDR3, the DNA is TGTGCCAGCAGCGTAGATTGGGGCTACGAGCAGTACTTC.

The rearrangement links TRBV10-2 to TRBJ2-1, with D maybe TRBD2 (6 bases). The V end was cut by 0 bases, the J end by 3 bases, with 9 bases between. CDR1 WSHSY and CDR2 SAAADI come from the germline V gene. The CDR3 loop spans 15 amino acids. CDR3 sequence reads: CASSESGGNYNEQFF. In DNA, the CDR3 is TGCGCCAGCAGTGAGTCAGGCGGGAACTACAATGAGCAGTTCTTC.